Below are 24 T cell receptor beta chains sequenced from a single sample in a study of blood T cell repertoires in COVID-19. The repertoire was sequenced with immunoSEQ multiplex PCR; TCRdb's copy has only in-frame clones and lacks some. Among fewer than 200,000 clones listed, about 87% were seen once. The source material was peripheral blood. The receptors were sampled from a man aged 55 to 69 with acute or convalescent COVID-19.

The rearrangement uses TRBV9 and TRBJ1-1; TRBD1 matches at 10 bases. The trim removed 3 bases at V and 4 bases at J, leaving 6 bases unmatched. This CDR3 spans 15 amino acids. Germline loops: CDR1 SGDLS, CDR2 YYNGEE. In DNA form, the CDR3 reads TGTGCCAGCAGCGAAACCGGGACAGGGGTCACTGAAGCTTTCTTT. Translated: CASSETGTGVTEAFF.

This clone was found once. V usage is TRBV5-1 and J usage is TRBJ1-2, with TRBD1 matching 7 bases. The germline V gene has CDR1 SGHRS and CDR2 YFSETQ. CDR3 length: 13 amino acids. V trimming: 3 bases; J trimming: 10 bases; junction bases outside the gene matches: 9. CDR3 amino acids: CASSYDRVIDYTF. DNA for the CDR3: TGCGCCAGCAGCTACGACAGGGTCATTGACTACACCTTC. Full variable domain (rest looked up from reference TRBV5-1 and TRBJ1-2): KAGVTQTPRYLIKTRGQQVTLSCSPISGHRSVSWYQQTPGQGLQFLFEYFSETQRNKGNFPGRFSGRQFSNSRSEMNVSTLELGDSALYLCASSYDRVIDYTFGSGTRLTVV.

V usage is TRBV27 and J usage is TRBJ2-7, with TRBD2 identical over 9 bases. Germline lookup yields CDR1 MNHEY and CDR2 SMNVEV (reference sequence). The V and J ends lost 4 bases and 3 bases, in that order; junction bases with no gene match: 4. The CDR3 totals 14 residues. CDR3 loop: CASSSGTSRYEQYF. CDR3 DNA: TGTGCCAGCAGTTCCGGGACTAGCCGCTACGAGCAGTACTTC.

This clone was found a few times. The chain is built from TRBV6-6 and TRBJ2-2, with 7 bases identical to TRBD1. After removal of 0 bases from V and 5 bases from J, the junction contained 6 bases not matched to a gene. CDR1 MNHNY and CDR2 SVGAGI come from the germline V gene (reference sequence). The CDR3 has 16 amino acids. The CDR3 bases are TGTGCCAGCAGTTACTCGAACAGGGGTTGGACCGGGGAGCTGTTTTTT. Protein: CASSYSNRGWTGELFF.

The CDR3 bases are TGTGCCAGCAGCTTGGGGACAGGGCAGTACGAGCAGTACTTC. Amino acid sequence: CASSLGTGQYEQYF. The chain has TRBV5-5 and TRBJ2-7; 8 nucleotides agree with TRBD1. Trimming at V came to 0 bases and at J to 4 bases, leaving 3 bases not matched to a gene. The CDR3 sequence is 14 residues long. Germline CDR1 is SGHKS and CDR2 is YYEKEE (reference sequence).

The V gene is TRBV9, the J gene TRBJ2-7, with 9 bases matching TRBD1. This CDR3 region has 15 residues. CDR1 is SGDLS and CDR2 is YYNGEE in the germline V gene. The V segment lost 0 bases and the J segment 2 bases; nucleotides outside the gene matches: 3. CDR3 in amino acids: CASSVGTGVTYEQYF. The CDR3 coding sequence is TGTGCCAGCAGCGTAGGGACAGGGGTGACCTACGAGCAGTACTTC.

The genes are TRBV24-1 and TRBJ1-2, with TRBD1 identical over 7 bases. Germline V gene lookup returns CDR1 KGHDR and CDR2 SFDVKD. J lost 4 bases, V lost 1 base, and 8 bases had no gene match. This CDR3 region has 16 residues. CDR3 sequence: CATSDFGATGIYGYTF. DNA of the CDR3: TGTGCCACCAGTGATTTTGGGGCGACAGGGATCTATGGCTACACCTTC.

J is TRBJ1-2 and V is TRBV24-1; the match to TRBD1 covers 7 bases. Trimming took 4 bases from V and 5 from J; bases not matched to a gene: 6. Germline lookup yields CDR1 KGHDR and CDR2 SFDVKD. The CDR3 covers 14 residues. The CDR3 sequence is CATSEPDRMYGYTF. CDR3 in DNA: TGTGCCACCAGTGAGCCGGACAGGATGTATGGCTACACCTTC.

This rearrangement joins TRBV5-6 to TRBJ1-5, with TRBD1 matching over 9 bases. CDR1 and CDR2 (germline): SGHDT, YYEEEE. Trimming removed 0 bases from V and 1 base from J; junction bases left unmatched: 2. The CDR3 contains 16 residues. CDR3 sequence (DNA): TGTGCCAGCAGCTTGGACAGGGGGCAGAGCAATCAGCCCCAGCATTTT. It is translated as CASSLDRGQSNQPQHF. The complete variable domain, with remaining parts taken from reference TRBV5-6 and TRBJ1-5, reads DAGVTQSPTHLIKTRGQQVTLRCSPKSGHDTVSWYQQALGQGPQFIFQYYEEEERQRGNFPDRFSGHQFPNYSSELNVNALLLGDSALYLCASSLDRGQSNQPQHFGDGTRLSIL.

This chain uses TRBV10-3 with TRBJ1-5; no reliable D call. Per the germline V gene, CDR1 is ENHRY and CDR2 is SYGVKD. V lost 7 bases to trimming and J lost 5 bases, with 12 bases between them. The CDR3 runs 13 residues. The CDR3 coding sequence is TGTGCCATCACCACTGAGGCCCATCAGCCCCAGCATTTT. Residues: CAITTEAHQPQHF.

V and J are TRBV6-1 and TRBJ1-5; possible D gene TRBD1, 6 bases. The V gene's germline CDR1 is MNHNS and CDR2 SASEGT. The CDR3 sequence is 15 residues long. Trimming took 0 bases from V and 6 from J, leaving 12 bases between them. The CDR3 DNA reads TGTGCCAGCAGTGAAGCAGGGGGTCTATTTCAGCCCCAGCATTTT. It translates to CASSEAGGLFQPQHF.

The genes are TRBV7-2 and TRBJ2-5; TRBD2 agrees at 11 bases. The germline V gene has CDR1 SGHTA and CDR2 FQGNSA. V shed 4 bases, J shed 7 bases, and the junction held 8 bases outside the gene matches. The CDR3 is 15 amino acids. The CDR3 here is CASSSSGTSGVTQYF. In nucleotides, the CDR3 is TGTGCCAGCAGCTCGTCTGGGACTAGCGGTGTGACCCAGTACTTC.

Turning to this clone: The same CDR3 is also encoded by other DNA sequences in this sample. The CDR3 DNA is TGTGCCAGTAGTATCCGGGGTGGCTACACCTTC. It is translated as CASSIRGGYTF. The chain combines TRBV19 with TRBJ1-2, with no clear D. V was clipped by 3 bases and J by 7 bases, with 6 bases between them. The germline V gene encodes CDR1 LNHDA and CDR2 SQIVND (reference sequence). The CDR3 runs to 11 residues.

The J gene is TRBJ1-1, the V gene TRBV7-9; unclear D gene. Germline CDR1 reads SEHNR; CDR2 reads FQNEAQ (reference sequence). Deletions cut 5 bases from V and 1 base from J, with 20 bases between. The CDR3 spans 17 residues. The CDR3 DNA sequence: TGTGCCAGCAGCCAACCGCACAGTTCTATCGGGAACACTGAAGCTTTCTTT. This sequence encodes CASSQPHSSIGNTEAFF.

This chain joins TRBV27 and TRBJ1-1; 8 positions agree with TRBD1. The germline CDR1 and CDR2 sequences are MNHEY and SMNVEV (reference sequence). Trimming took 2 bases from V and 7 from J; bases not matched to a gene: 9. The CDR3 is made up of 15 amino acids. The CDR3: CASSLIQGTGLEAFF. The CDR3 DNA sequence: TGTGCCAGCAGTTTAATTCAAGGGACAGGCCTTGAAGCTTTCTTT.

The gene calls are TRBV10-3 and TRBJ1-2; 7 bases line up with TRBD1. Unmatched junction bases numbered 6, after V lost 6 bases and J lost 5 bases. The CDR3 has 13 residues. CDR1 and CDR2 from the germline V gene are ENHRY and SYGVKD. This chain's CDR3 is CAIREGTAYGYTF. CDR3 nucleotides: TGTGCCATCAGAGAAGGGACAGCGTATGGCTACACCTTC.

This clone was counted between two and nine times. The rearrangement uses TRBV5-1 and TRBJ1-1, with 9 bases lining up with TRBD1. CDR3 length: 14 residues. Trimming removed 3 bases from V and 7 bases from J; junction bases left unmatched: 7. Germline V gene lookup returns CDR1 SGHRS and CDR2 YFSETQ. The CDR3 sequence is CASSSSGTGREAFF. The CDR3 bases are TGCGCCAGCAGCTCTTCCGGGACAGGGCGTGAAGCTTTCTTT. Based on the CDR3 plus reference TRBV5-1 and TRBJ1-1, the full variable domain is KAGVTQTPRYLIKTRGQQVTLSCSPISGHRSVSWYQQTPGQGLQFLFEYFSETQRNKGNFPGRFSGRQFSNSRSEMNVSTLELGDSALYLCASSSSGTGREAFFGQGTRLTVV.

This chain uses TRBV7-3 with TRBJ2-3, with D possibly matching TRBD1 (5 bases). The germline V gene has CDR1 SGHTA and CDR2 FQGTGA. This CDR3 has 12 residues. Between the trimmed V and J ends, which lost 5 bases and 4 bases, there was a span of 7 bases. The CDR3 protein is CASSQGADTQYF. The CDR3, as DNA: TGTGCCAGCAGCCAGGGCGCAGATACGCAGTATTTT.

The chain couples TRBV5-6 to TRBJ1-5; D not resolved. V was trimmed by 1 base and J by 0 bases, leaving 8 bases between them. CDR1 SGHDT and CDR2 YYEEEE come from the germline V gene. There are 15 residues in the CDR3. The CDR3 loop is CASSLTAHSNQPQHF. In DNA form, the CDR3 reads TGTGCCAGCAGCTTGACAGCTCATAGCAATCAGCCCCAGCATTTT.

The gene calls are TRBV30 and TRBJ1-1; D uncertain. This CDR3 is built from 13 residues. The V end lost 0 bases, the J end lost 1 base, and 6 bases lay between the germline ends. Germline assignment: CDR1 GTSNPN and CDR2 SVGIG (reference sequence). Written as DNA, the CDR3 is TGTGCCTGGAGTGTCGGTGAGAACACTGAAGCTTTCTTT. Translation gives CAWSVGENTEAFF.

The rearrangement uses TRBV24-1 and TRBJ2-3, with TRBD2 identical over 8 bases. Germline lookup yields CDR1 KGHDR and CDR2 SFDVKD. V was clipped by 5 bases and J by 2 bases; unmatched bases: 5. This CDR3 region has 15 residues. The DNA for the CDR3 is TGTGCCACCAGTGCTCGGGAGGGAGCCACAGATACGCAGTATTTT. Its translation is CATSAREGATDTQYF.

The rearrangement links TRBV24-1 to TRBJ1-4, with 9 nucleotides matching TRBD1. V shed 10 bases and J 2 bases; nucleotides not matched to a gene: 1. The CDR3 totals 13 residues. CDR1 KGHDR and CDR2 SFDVKD come from the germline V gene. This CDR3 reads CATQGATNEKLFF. CDR3 in DNA: TGTGCCACACAGGGGGCGACTAATGAAAAACTGTTTTTT.

This rearrangement joins TRBV7-3 to TRBJ2-2; TRBD1 matches at 8 bases. Germline V gives CDR1 SGHTA, CDR2 FQGTGA. CDR3 length: 15 amino acids. V was clipped by 5 bases and J by 2 bases; unmatched bases: 4. The chain's CDR3 is CASSPGQGNTGELFF. Here the CDR3 DNA reads TGTGCCAGCAGCCCAGGACAGGGCAACACCGGGGAGCTGTTTTTT.

The rearrangement joins TRBV19 to TRBJ1-1; 7 nucleotides match TRBD1. Trimming removed 6 bases from V and 0 bases from J; junction bases left unmatched: 10. Germline CDR1 LNHDA, CDR2 SQIVND (reference sequence). The length of the CDR3 is 16 residues. The CDR3 here is CASSPRHRGLNTEAFF. The CDR3 DNA follows: TGTGCCAGTAGCCCCAGACACAGGGGCCTGAACACTGAAGCTTTCTTT.